This T cell receptor beta chain was recorded in a study of T cells in localized non-small cell lung cancer. TCRdb keeps only in-frame clones here, not all; method: immunoSEQ multiplex PCR. There are tens of thousands of clones in the sample; 86% occur only once, and around 7% lies in the top ten. The sequencing here drew on peripheral blood, taken before any cancer treatment. This sequence originates from a woman aged 18-49 years with stage III lung adenocarcinoma.

The CDR3 loop reads CASSPDKNYGYTF. The CDR3 DNA reads as TGTGCCAGCAGCCCGGACAAAAACTATGGCTACACCTTC. This chain uses TRBV5-4 with TRBJ1-2, with a possible D match to TRBD1 (5 bases). CDR1 SGHNT and CDR2 YYREEE come from the germline V gene (reference sequence). Trimming left V 4 bases short and J 2 bases short, with 9 bases between. The CDR3 is 13 amino acids.